This TCR beta chain came from a study of glioma-infiltrating T cells after dendritic cell vaccination. Study details: Patients received autologous tumor lysate-pulsed dendritic cell vaccination between about 2003 and 2013.

Broader study findings: No direct clonality-survival link was found; a diverse polyclonal response may matter.

Assay used: immunoSEQ multiplex PCR; TCRdb lists only in-frame clones, some missing. The data show about 96,000 clones, about 79% seen once. Regarding this clone: Antigen specificity is unknown.

This CDR3 comprises 16 residues. Germline CDR1 reads MNHEY; CDR2 reads SMNVEV (reference sequence). Losses at the gene ends were 4 bases for V and 4 bases for J; bases not matched to a gene: 9. Blood PBMC samples: pre-vaccination, two weeks post third vaccination, and at tumor progression. This chain uses TRBV27 with TRBJ2-2, with 7 bases aligning to TRBD1. The source of this sequence is a human donor with glioblastoma. Sequencing was performed on blood, taken before dendritic cell vaccination. The CDR3, as DNA: TGTGCCAGCAGTTCGGAGACAGGGTGGGTCACCGGGGAGCTGTTTTTT. Its protein is CASSSETGWVTGELFF.